This is a list of T cell receptor beta chains from one sample in a study of blood T cell repertoires in COVID-19. The method was immunoSEQ multiplex PCR; TCRdb's version includes in-frame clones alone and lacks a portion of them. The table records more than 150,000 clones, around nine tenths of them present only once. Specimen: peripheral blood. These receptors came from a woman in her late teens or twenties who had recovered from COVID-19. CDR3s include the opening cysteine and the closing phenylalanine or tryptophan. D genes are given only for firm matches. The size of a clone is reported for some rows only, either as once, few or many, or as a class for expanded clones.

clone_size j_call v_call d_call cdr3_nt cdr3_aa
NA TRBJ2-2 TRBV9 NA TGTGCCAGCAGCGTACCTAAGTCATCCGGGGAGCTGTTTTTT CASSVPKSSGELFF
once TRBJ1-2 TRBV18 NA TGTGCCAGCTCCCTGGACAGCAACTATGGCTACACCTTC CASSLDSNYGYTF
NA TRBJ1-3 TRBV4-2 TRBD1 TGTGCCAGCAGCGACGACAGGGCCGGAAACACCATATATTTT CASSDDRAGNTIYF
NA TRBJ2-5 TRBV21-1 NA TGTGCCAGCAGCACTACGTCGAAAGAGACCCAGTACTTC CASSTTSKETQYF
NA TRBJ2-7 TRBV5-6 NA TGTGCCAGCAGTACAGGGTACACCTACGAGCAGTACTTC CASSTGYTYEQYF
NA TRBJ2-5 TRBV7-9 NA TGTGCCAGCAGCTTCCAGGGGCGAATTTGGGAGACCCAGTACTTC CASSFQGRIWETQYF
NA TRBJ1-1 TRBV19 NA TGTGCCAGTATAACCGACAACGGAGGCACTGAAGCTTTCTTT CASITDNGGTEAFF
NA TRBJ2-3 TRBV7-3 NA TGTGCCAGCAGCTTACAGGCCGTTAGCGGCACAGATACGCAGTATTTT CASSLQAVSGTDTQYF
once TRBJ2-1 TRBV14 NA TGTGCCAGCAGCCTAAGACAGAGCTACAATGAGCAGTTCTTC CASSLRQSYNEQFF
NA TRBJ1-5 TRBV7-2 TRBD1 TGTGCCAGCAGCGTACCCGACAGGGGGTCGAAACATTTT CASSVPDRGSKHF
few TRBJ2-1 TRBV13 TRBD2 TGTGCCAGCAGCTTAGATGTAGCGGGAGACAATGAGCAGTTCTTC CASSLDVAGDNEQFF
NA TRBJ2-1 TRBV6-6 TRBD2 TGTGCCAGCTCCTCCCCCTCGGGGGGGGCCTACAATGAGCAGTTCTTC CASSSPSGGAYNEQFF
NA TRBJ2-5 TRBV11-2 NA TGTGCCAGCAGCCCCAGGCTCGTCCAAGAGACCCAGTACTTC CASSPRLVQETQYF
NA TRBJ2-6 TRBV19 NA TGTGCCAGTAAGCAGATGGGGGGCTCTGGGGCCAACGTCCTGACTTTC CASKQMGGSGANVLTF
NA TRBJ2-7 TRBV5-6 NA TGTGCCAGCAGCTTTGGCGGCGAGCAGTACTTC CASSFGGEQYF
once TRBJ2-3 TRBV7-2 NA TGTGCCAGCAGCGACCAGCGGGATACGCAGTATTTT CASSDQRDTQYF
NA TRBJ1-2 TRBV5-5 TRBD1 TGTGCCAGCAGCTCCCTCCGGACAGGGTCGATCTATGGCTACACCTTC CASSSLRTGSIYGYTF
NA TRBJ2-1 TRBV24-1 TRBD1 TGTGCCACCAGTGAACCGGGACAGGGTGACAATGAGCAGTTCTTC CATSEPGQGDNEQFF
NA TRBJ2-1 TRBV6-5 TRBD1 TGTGCCAGCAGTTACTGGAGACAGGGGATAAATGAGCAGTTCTTC CASSYWRQGINEQFF
NA TRBJ1-5 TRBV4-1 NA TGCGCCAGCAGCCAAGATTCGGGGGATTCTCGGCCCCAGCATTTT CASSQDSGDSRPQHF
NA TRBJ2-2 TRBV7-9 NA TGTGCCAGCAGCCTACAGCCGAACACCGGGGAGCTGTTTTTT CASSLQPNTGELFF
NA TRBJ2-3 TRBV3-1/TRBV3-2 NA TGTGCCAGCAGCCAAGCCGTCTTTACGGGGGTCCCCCGTACGCAGTATTTT CASSQAVFTGVPRTQYF
NA TRBJ2-7 TRBV2 TRBD1 TGTGCCAGCGCTAGGACAGGGAAGGCTTACGAGCAGTACTTC CASARTGKAYEQYF
once TRBJ1-5 TRBV6-5 TRBD1 TGTGCCAGCAGGCAAACAGGGGGCGAAAATCAGCCCCAGCATTTT CASRQTGGENQPQHF
NA TRBJ2-1 TRBV9 NA TGTGCCAGCAGCGTAACAGGGACCGACAATGAGCAGTTCTTC CASSVTGTDNEQFF
NA TRBJ2-1 TRBV6-5 TRBD1 TGTGCCAGCAGTTCCTCCGGGACAGGGAAGGGCAATGAGCAGTTCTTC CASSSSGTGKGNEQFF
NA TRBJ2-4 TRBV5-1 TRBD1 TGCGCCAGCAGCTCCTCGAAGGGGACAGGGGGATTATTAGCCAAAAACATTCAGTACTTC CASSSSKGTGGLLAKNIQYF
NA TRBJ1-4 TRBV7-9 TRBD1 TGTGCCAGCAGCCCCCGCTTCGGGACAGGGATTGAAAAACTGTTTTTT CASSPRFGTGIEKLFF
NA TRBJ2-1 TRBV24-1 TRBD1 TGTGCCACCAGTGATATCCCCGGGACAGGGTCCTACAATGAGCAGTTCTTC CATSDIPGTGSYNEQFF
once TRBJ1-2 TRBV6-5 TRBD1 TGTGCCAGCAGTTCCGGACAGGGGTATGGCTACACCTTC CASSSGQGYGYTF
NA TRBJ1-3 TRBV13 NA TGTGCCAGCAGACTATCTGGAAACACCATATATTTT CASRLSGNTIYF
NA TRBJ1-1 TRBV19 NA TGTGCCAGTAGTCCCCTCGAGGCCTTCACTGAAGCTTTCTTT CASSPLEAFTEAFF
NA TRBJ2-1 TRBV5-6 NA TGTGCCAGCAGCTTTTCCTCTAGATCAGTTGAGCAGTTCTTC CASSFSSRSVEQFF
few TRBJ2-1 TRBV19 TRBD1 TGTGCCAGTAGTATCGGACAGGGGAGTATCAATGAGCAGTTCTTC CASSIGQGSINEQFF
NA TRBJ1-6 TRBV5-1 TRBD1 TGCGCCAGCAGCGGACAGGGGGCGAATTCACCCCTCCACTTT CASSGQGANSPLHF
NA TRBJ1-4 TRBV4-1 NA TGCGCCAGCAGCCAAGGTGAGGGGGACGGAAAACTGTTTTTT CASSQGEGDGKLFF
NA TRBJ1-3 TRBV7-9 NA TGTGCCAGCAGCTTAAGCGGAACGGACGAAGGAGACACCATATATTTT CASSLSGTDEGDTIYF
NA TRBJ1-2 TRBV6-4 NA TGTGCCAGCAGTGACTCCCCGACAGCTAACTATGGCTACACCTTC CASSDSPTANYGYTF
NA TRBJ2-3 TRBV9 NA TGTGCCAGCAGCGTACTGGGCGATTCAGATACGCAGTATTTT CASSVLGDSDTQYF
NA TRBJ2-2 TRBV4-3 NA TGCGCCAGCAGCCAAGTCGTCAGGGCAGACACCGGGGAGCTGTTTTTT CASSQVVRADTGELFF
NA TRBJ1-1 TRBV29-1 NA TGCAGCGTTGGGGCGGGTGAAGCTTTCTTT CSVGAGEAFF
NA TRBJ1-5 TRBV28 NA TGTGCCAGCAGTCCGGACTATAGCAATCAGCCCCAGCATTTT CASSPDYSNQPQHF
NA TRBJ2-1 TRBV15 NA TGTGCCACCAGCGGTGGGGGGAACTCCTACAATGAGCAGTTCTTC CATSGGGNSYNEQFF